These T cell receptor beta chains were read from a single sample in a study of T cell clonotyping in hematopoietic cell transplantation. Some clones are missing from TCRdb's copy, which holds only in-frame ones; the method was immunoSEQ multiplex PCR. The table lists around 9,500 clones, approximately 93% of them singletons. The specimen comprised PBMCs, sampled 100 days after allogeneic stem cell transplant. These receptor sequences come from a male patient between 50 and 60 years old who had an allogeneic stem cell transplant from a related donor, so T cells may come from the graft donor. Some clones in this sample may be carry-over from other donors' samples. Both conserved end residues are part of each CDR3. Fields, in order: D gene, clone size, V gene, J gene, CDR3 protein, CDR3 DNA. A D gene is named only where the DNA matches it firmly. The size entry is marked missing in some rows and otherwise reads once, few, many or a size class.

TRBD1	few	TRBV6-5	TRBJ1-2	CASSYSAQGAYGYTF	TGTGCCAGCAGTTACTCGGCGCAGGGGGCCTATGGCTACACCTTC
.	.	TRBV30	TRBJ2-6	CAWSVTGGGSGANVLTF	TGTGCCTGGAGTGTAACGGGGGGCGGCTCTGGGGCCAACGTCCTGACTTTC
TRBD1	.	TRBV5-1	TRBJ2-4	CASSGDSPWAKNIQYF	TGCGCCAGCAGCGGGGACAGTCCTTGGGCCAAAAACATTCAGTACTTC
.	.	TRBV21-1	TRBJ2-7	CASTEAPSGGGSYEQYF	TGTGCCAGCACCGAAGCCCCTAGCGGGGGAGGGTCCTACGAGCAGTACTTC
.	.	TRBV2	TRBJ1-2	CASREPEASYTF	TGTGCCAGCAGGGAGCCGGAGGCGAGCTACACCTTC
.	.	TRBV2	TRBJ2-7	CASSGDQTYEQYF	TGTGCCAGCAGCGGGGACCAAACCTACGAGCAGTACTTC
TRBD1	.	TRBV28	TRBJ1-2	CASSLAEGGGSYGYTF	TGTGCCAGCAGTTTGGCTGAAGGGGGCGGAAGCTATGGCTACACCTTC
.	.	TRBV6-1	TRBJ2-1	CASSVGYTVQFF	TGTGCCAGCAGTGTCGGATATACGGTGCAGTTCTTC
TRBD1	.	TRBV7-9	TRBJ2-2	CASSYSGQGSNTGELFF	TGTGCCAGCAGCTATTCGGGACAGGGGTCGAACACCGGGGAGCTGTTTTTT
.	.	TRBV7-9	TRBJ2-7	CASSTLAGVVSYEQYF	TGTGCCAGCAGCACCTTAGCAGGAGTGGTTTCCTACGAGCAGTACTTC